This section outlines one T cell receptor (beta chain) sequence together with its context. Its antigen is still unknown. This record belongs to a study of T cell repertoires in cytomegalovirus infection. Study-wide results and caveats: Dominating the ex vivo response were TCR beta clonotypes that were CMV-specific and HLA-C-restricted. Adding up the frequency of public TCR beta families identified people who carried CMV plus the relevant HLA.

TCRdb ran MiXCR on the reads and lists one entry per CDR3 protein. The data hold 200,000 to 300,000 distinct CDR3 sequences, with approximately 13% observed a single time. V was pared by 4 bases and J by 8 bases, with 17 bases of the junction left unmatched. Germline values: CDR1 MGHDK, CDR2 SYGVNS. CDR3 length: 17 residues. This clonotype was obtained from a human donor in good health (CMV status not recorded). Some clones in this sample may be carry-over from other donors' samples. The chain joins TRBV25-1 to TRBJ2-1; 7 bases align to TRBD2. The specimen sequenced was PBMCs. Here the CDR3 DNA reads TGTGCCAGCAGTGGGGGGGGACTCTCCGAATATAGGGATGAGCAGTTCTTC. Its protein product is CASSGGGLSEYRDEQFF.